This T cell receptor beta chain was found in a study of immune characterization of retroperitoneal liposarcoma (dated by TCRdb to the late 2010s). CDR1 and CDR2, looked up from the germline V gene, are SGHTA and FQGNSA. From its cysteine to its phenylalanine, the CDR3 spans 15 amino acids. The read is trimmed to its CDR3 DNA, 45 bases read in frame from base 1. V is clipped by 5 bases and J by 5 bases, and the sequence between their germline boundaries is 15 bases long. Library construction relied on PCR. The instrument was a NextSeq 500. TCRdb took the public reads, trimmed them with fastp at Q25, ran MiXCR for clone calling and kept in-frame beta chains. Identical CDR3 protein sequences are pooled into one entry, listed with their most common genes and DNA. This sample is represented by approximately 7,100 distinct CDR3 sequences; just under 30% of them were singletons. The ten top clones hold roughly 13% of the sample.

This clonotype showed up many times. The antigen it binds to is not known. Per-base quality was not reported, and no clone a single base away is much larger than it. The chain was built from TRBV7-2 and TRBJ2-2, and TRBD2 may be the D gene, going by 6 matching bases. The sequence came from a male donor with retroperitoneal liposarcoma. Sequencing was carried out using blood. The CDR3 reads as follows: CASSPTSGGTGELFF. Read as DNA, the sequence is TGTGCCAGCAGCCCGACTAGTGGGGGTACCGGGGAGCTGTTTTTT.